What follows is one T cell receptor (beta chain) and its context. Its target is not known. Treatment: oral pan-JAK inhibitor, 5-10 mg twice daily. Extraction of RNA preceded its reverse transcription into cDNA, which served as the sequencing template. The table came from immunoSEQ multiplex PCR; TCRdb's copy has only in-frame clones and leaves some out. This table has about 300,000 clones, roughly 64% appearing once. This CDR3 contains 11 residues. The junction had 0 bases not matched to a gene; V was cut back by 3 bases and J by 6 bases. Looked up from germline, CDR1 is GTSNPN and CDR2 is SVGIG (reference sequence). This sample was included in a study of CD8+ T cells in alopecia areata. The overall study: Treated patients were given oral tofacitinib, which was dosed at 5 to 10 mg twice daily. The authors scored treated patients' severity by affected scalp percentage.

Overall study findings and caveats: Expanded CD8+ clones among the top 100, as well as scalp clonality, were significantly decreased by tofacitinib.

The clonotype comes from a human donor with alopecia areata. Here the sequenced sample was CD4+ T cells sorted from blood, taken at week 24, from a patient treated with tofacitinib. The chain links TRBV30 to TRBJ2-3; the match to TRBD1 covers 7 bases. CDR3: CAWRTGDTQYF. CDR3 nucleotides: TGTGCCTGGAGGACAGGGGATACGCAGTATTTT.